One and the same sample provided the 16 T cell receptor beta chains below, sequenced in a study of blood T cell repertoires in COVID-19. Libraries were prepared by immunoSEQ multiplex PCR; TCRdb keeps only in-frame clonotypes and omits some of them. The data contain around 190,000 clones, approximately 85% of them singletons. Sequenced: peripheral blood. The receptor source for this set is a woman aged 55-70 years with acute or convalescent COVID-19.

This clone came up once. V and J are TRBV9 and TRBJ2-1; D is possibly TRBD2 (6 bases). This CDR3 contains 15 residues. CDR1 SGDLS and CDR2 YYNGEE come from the germline V gene. The V and J ends lost 2 bases and 3 bases respectively, with 12 bases between them. In DNA form, the CDR3 reads TGTGCCAGCAGCGTCAGAGCGGAGGGCTACAATGAGCAGTTCTTC. Translated, it gives CASSVRAEGYNEQFF.

This sequence joins TRBV24-1 and TRBJ1-1, with D possibly being TRBD1 (6 bases). Looked up from germline, CDR1 is KGHDR and CDR2 is SFDVKD. This CDR3 has 13 residues. The ends were cut back, 4 bases at V and 8 bases at J, with 13 bases in the middle. CDR3 bases: TGTGCCACCAGTGACCGGAACAGGGCAGAAGCTTTCTTT. Protein: CATSDRNRAEAFF.

The V call is TRBV11-2, the J call TRBJ1-4; 7 nucleotides match TRBD1. V was clipped by 3 bases and J by 3 bases; unmatched bases: 10. Per the germline V gene, CDR1 is SGHAT and CDR2 is FQNNGV. This CDR3 has 17 amino acids. The CDR3 region has the DNA TGTGCCAGCAGCTTCTCAGGGGGGTTGATGTCTAATGAAAAACTGTTTTTT. It translates to CASSFSGGLMSNEKLFF.

On this clone: At the DNA level, this CDR3 is encoded by other sequences in the same sample as well. V and J are TRBV29-1 and TRBJ2-7; TRBD1 agrees at 8 bases. Germline CDR1 and CDR2: SQVTM and ANQGSEA. V trimming: 6 bases; J trimming: 2 bases; junction bases outside the gene matches: 3. The CDR3 loop spans 12 amino acids. CDR3: CSVGTGTYEQYF. CDR3 nucleotide sequence: TGCAGCGTCGGGACAGGCACCTACGAGCAGTACTTC.

The rearrangement joins TRBV5-1 to TRBJ2-1; 8 bases are a match to TRBD2. Germline CDR1 SGHRS, CDR2 YFSETQ. The length of the CDR3 is 16 residues. V dropped 3 bases and J dropped 3; count of bases not matched to a gene: 8. CDR3: CASSSQSSGSYNEQFF. DNA of the CDR3: TGCGCCAGCAGCTCCCAGAGCAGCGGGAGCTACAATGAGCAGTTCTTC. The whole variable domain, remainder taken from reference TRBV5-1 and TRBJ2-1, is KAGVTQTPRYLIKTRGQQVTLSCSPISGHRSVSWYQQTPGQGLQFLFEYFSETQRNKGNFPGRFSGRQFSNSRSEMNVSTLELGDSALYLCASSSQSSGSYNEQFFGPGTRLTVL.

Concerning this clone: The same CDR3 can be traced to other DNA sequences in this sample. The rearrangement joins TRBV6-2 or TRBV6-3 to TRBJ2-1; 8 bases line up with TRBD2. The CDR3 is 14 amino acids. Trimming took 4 bases from V and 4 from J; bases not matched to a gene: 3. Germline V gene sequence: CDR1 MNHEY, CDR2 SVGEGT. The CDR3 DNA follows: TGTGCCAGCAGTTCCAAGCGGGGGTACAATGAGCAGTTCTTC. Translation: CASSSKRGYNEQFF.

The genes are TRBV11-2 and TRBJ1-1; D may be TRBD1 (5 bases). The ends were cut back, 5 bases at V and 4 bases at J, with 14 bases in the middle. The V gene's germline CDR1 is SGHAT and CDR2 FQNNGV. The CDR3 spans 14 residues. Here the CDR3 DNA reads TGTGCCAGCAGCCTCGTGGGGGGTGTCACTGAAGCTTTCTTT. Protein: CASSLVGGVTEAFF.

The chain employs TRBV25-1 and TRBJ1-1, with D possibly TRBD1 on 5 matching bases. CDR3 length equals 15 residues. CDR1 is MGHDK, CDR2 SYGVNS, per germline. The V gene lost 2 bases and the J gene lost 11 bases, with 21 bases spanning the gap. The CDR3 is CASSEDLSGGREAFF. The CDR3 nucleotides are TGTGCCAGCAGTGAAGATCTTAGCGGGGGACGGGAGGCTTTCTTT. Full variable domain (rest looked up from reference TRBV25-1 and TRBJ1-1): EADIYQTPRYLVIGTGKKITLECSQTMGHDKMYWYQQDPGMELHLIHYSYGVNSTEKGDLSSESTVSRIRTEHFPLTLESARPSHTSQYLCASSEDLSGGREAFFGQGTRLTVV.

J is TRBJ1-1 and V is TRBV29-1; no clear D. V lost 7 bases and J 8 bases, leaving 17 bases between the germline ends. This CDR3 spans 12 amino acids. Germline V gene data show CDR1 as SQVTM and CDR2 as ANQGSEA. The chain's CDR3 is CSASRTTGEAFF. In DNA, the CDR3 is TGCAGCGCCTCTCGCACGACTGGGGAAGCTTTCTTT.

V usage is TRBV5-1 and J usage is TRBJ2-1; TRBD2 is a possible D gene (5 bases). Germline lookup yields CDR1 SGHRS and CDR2 YFSETQ. V lost 6 bases to trimming and J lost 4 bases, with 17 bases between them. The CDR3 spans 15 residues. The CDR3 spells CASTLQEAQYNEQFF. CDR3 nucleotide sequence: TGCGCCAGCACTCTCCAGGAGGCCCAATACAATGAGCAGTTCTTC.

A few counts support this clone. The genes are TRBV29-1 and TRBJ1-1; maybe TRBD1 (5 bases). The V gene lost 5 bases and the J gene lost 5 bases, with 9 bases spanning the gap. Germline V gene sequence: CDR1 SQVTM, CDR2 ANQGSEA. The CDR3 covers 11 residues. The CDR3 loop reads CSVSGGTEAFF. CDR3 in DNA: TGCAGCGTTTCCGGGGGTACTGAAGCTTTCTTT.

V gene TRBV9 combines with J gene TRBJ1-6; D might be TRBD1 (5 bases). From germline, CDR1 is SGDLS and CDR2 YYNGEE. V gave up 3 bases and J gave up 10 bases, with 20 bases separating them. The CDR3 totals 16 residues. CDR3 region: CASSDSPNGRGSPLHF. CDR3 bases: TGTGCCAGCAGCGACTCCCCGAATGGTCGGGGGTCACCCCTCCACTTT.

The chain combines TRBV5-4 with TRBJ1-1; maybe TRBD1 (6 bases). Trimming stripped 3 bases from V and 0 bases from J, with 12 bases between. Germline CDR1 is SGHNT and CDR2 is YYREEE (reference sequence). The CDR3 covers 15 residues. For the CDR3, the DNA is TGTGCCAGCAGCTGGGAACAGGGAATGAACACTGAAGCTTTCTTT. This translates into CASSWEQGMNTEAFF.

The chain couples TRBV12-3 or TRBV12-4 to TRBJ2-1; D is possibly TRBD1 (6 bases). This CDR3 has 13 residues. V shed 7 bases and J shed 5 bases, with 12 bases lying between them. The CDR3 nucleotides read TGTGCCAGCATTCGGGACATCAACAATGAGCAGTTCTTC. This codes for CASIRDINNEQFF.

The V gene is TRBV11-2, the J gene TRBJ1-1; 7 nucleotides agree with TRBD1. The CDR3 is 14 residues long. Trimming took 1 base from V and 7 from J; bases not matched to a gene: 6. Germline V gene sequence: CDR1 SGHAT, CDR2 FQNNGV. The CDR3 here is CASSLVRGKSEAFF. DNA of the CDR3: TGTGCCAGCAGCTTAGTCAGGGGGAAGAGTGAAGCTTTCTTT.

This clone was picked up one time. The V call is TRBV29-1, the J call TRBJ1-2, with TRBD1 matching over 10 bases. Per germline, CDR1 SQVTM and CDR2 ANQGSEA. This CDR3 region has 14 residues. The ends lost 3 bases at V and 7 bases at J; junction bases unmatched: 8. The DNA for the CDR3 is TGCAGCGTTGAGGAAGACAGGGGGCGAAGTGGCTACACCTTC. Protein: CSVEEDRGRSGYTF.